The 3 T cell receptor beta chains reported below all come from one sample, sequenced in a study of blood T cell repertoires in COVID-19. Repertoires were generated with immunoSEQ multiplex PCR, while TCRdb's copy carries only in-frame clones and drops some. The sample includes under 300,000 clones, 70% to 90% of them seen just once. Sequenced material: PBMCs or T cells enriched from blood (not recorded which). The source is a woman aged 45 to 65 who had recovered from COVID-19.

This rearrangement joins TRBV28 to TRBJ1-3; perhaps TRBD1 as D (6 bases). Between the trimmed V and J ends, which lost 3 bases and 0 bases, there was a span of 15 bases. This CDR3 has 17 amino acids. Germline CDR1 and CDR2: MDHEN and SYDVKM. Here the CDR3 DNA reads TGTGCCAGCAGTTTCGGGGGGACACCCTCCTCTGGAAACACCATATATTTT. Its translation is CASSFGGTPSSGNTIYF.

The rearrangement joins TRBV11-2 to TRBJ2-2; the D is unclear. V was cut by 1 base and J by 5 bases, with 5 bases left in between. Looked up from germline, CDR1 is SGHAT and CDR2 is FQNNGV. This CDR3 is 13 amino acids long. CDR3 protein: CASSLAETGELFF. CDR3 DNA sequence: TGTGCCAGCAGCTTAGCCGAGACCGGGGAGCTGTTTTTT.

This chain connects TRBV6-5 to TRBJ1-2, with D possibly matching TRBD1 (6 bases). Trimming shortened V by 6 bases and J by 7 bases, and 15 bases separated the two germline ends. Germline CDR1 is MNHEY and CDR2 is SVGAGI. CDR3 length: 13 residues. CDR3 region: CASRRRGFIGYTF. CDR3 coding DNA: TGTGCCAGCAGACGCAGGGGTTTCATTGGCTACACCTTC.